This T cell receptor (beta chain) was found in a study of T-cell reconstitution after alpha-beta-depleted transplantation in children (dated by TCRdb to the mid-2010s). Regarding the complete study: Using TCR repertoire profiling, the study followed T-cell immune reconstitution in a quantitative way in children after TCRalphabeta/CD19-depleted allogeneic hematopoietic cell transplantation.

Receptors were amplified or captured by PCR. The data were produced on an Illumina HiSeq 2500. TCR libraries were prepared with molecular barcoding, using unique molecular identifiers to normalize TCRbeta repertoire quantification. TCRdb handled the public reads itself, with Q25 trimming in fastp and clone calling in MiXCR, and kept productive beta chains. Rows with one shared CDR3 protein collapse into an entry with the most common genes and DNA. This sample gives around 600,000 distinct CDR3 sequences in total; around 17% of them show up just once. Jointly, the top ten make up 0.85% to 1.3% of the sample. Remarks on this clonotype: Which antigen it targets is not known. Per-nucleotide qualities are absent, and no much larger clonotype sits a single base away.

The sequence came from a human donor who donated a stem cell graft to a child with acute myeloid leukemia. The sequences come from PBMCs from the stem cell graft donor, collected from the stem cell graft.

The DNA sequence is as follows: TGTGCCAGCAGTTACAACCGGGCGTGGGATCAGCCCCAGCATTTT. It translates to CASSYNRAWDQPQHF. Recombination joined TRBV6-2 or TRBV6-3 with TRBJ1-5, with the D gene uncertain. Counted from cysteine to phenylalanine, this CDR3 has 15 amino acids. Only the CDR3 part of the read is kept: 45 bases, read in frame from the first base. Reading the germline V gene gives CDR1 MNHEY and CDR2 SVGEGT. V and J are truncated by 2 bases and 5 bases respectively, leaving an intervening sequence of 13 bases.